This T cell receptor (beta chain) emerged from a study of T cells in Graves' hyperthyroidism and ophthalmopathy (dated by TCRdb to between 2018 and 2020). Background on the whole study: Peripheral blood samples were taken at initial diagnosis, before any treatment was given. A discovery cohort of roughly 100 patients, 43 with Graves' ophthalmopathy and approximately 55 with stable Graves' hyperthyroidism, was used to find distinguishing TCR V-J signatures. Prospective prediction of ophthalmopathy was tested in an independent validation cohort consisting of roughly 20 hyperthyroidism patients and some 15 patients who later progressed to ophthalmopathy. The 100 discovery patients were randomly split 7:3 into training and test sets. Thyroid tissue and blood T-cell repertoires from six Graves' hyperthyroidism patients were also compared in the study. Following sampling, methimazole starting at 30 mg daily was given to hyperthyroidism patients, and high-dose intravenous methylprednisolone was given to ophthalmopathy patients. The paper reports TCR Vbeta CDR3 sequencing of more than 120 peripheral blood samples: 40 to 45 ophthalmopathy, 70 to 85 hyperthyroidism and approximately 17 progressor patients.

Study-wide findings and limitations: A model built on a 13 V-J signature distinguished ophthalmopathy from stable hyperthyroidism, reaching 87.88% sensitivity and under 84% specificity in cross-validation and 80%/75% in testing. In validation, progression to ophthalmopathy was predicted by the model with nearly 71% sensitivity and approximately 78% specificity, a median of about 6 months before onset. Most expanded thyroid clonotypes (frequency above 0.001) were also detected in blood, suggesting blood repertoires may reflect thyroid immune responses. No statistical method was used to fix the sample size in advance, and group allocation was not hidden from the investigators.

Graves' hyperthyroidism was defined as stable when no progression to ophthalmopathy occurred over 18 months of follow-up. Hyperthyroidism patients were newly diagnosed, had a disease duration of under 2 months, and were aged 18 to 65 years. Patients with uncontrolled infections, other autoimmune diseases, pregnancy or lactation were excluded. Diagnoses relied on clinical symptoms, serum thyroxine and TRAb, thyroid ultrasound and orbital computed tomography. Ficoll-Paque density gradient centrifugation was used to isolate PBMCs from 8 to 10 ml of fresh peripheral blood. Total RNA was extracted using Trizol reagent, and RNA quality was assessed on an Agilent 2100 Bioanalyzer. The TCR beta CDR3 regions were amplified from RNA transcripts. A first-round RT-PCR of the TCR CDR3 used the HTBI primer set with the Qiagen OneStep RT-PCR kit. A second multiplex PCR round built the libraries, followed by size selection and purification. The libraries were sequenced on an Illumina HiSeq2000 using paired-end 100 bp reads. As for the original processing: SOAPnuke was used to process the raw data, with reads discarded if the reads contained adapters or uncalled bases, had a mean Phred below 15, or lacked an exact constant-primer or identifier match. High-quality paired reads were merged with COPE v1.2.5, and unique nucleotide sequences were defined as clonotypes. MiTCR v1.1 was used to align the clonotypes against IMGT TRBV, TRBD and TRBJ reference segments. Only V-J combinations with frequency above 0.0001, covering 99.2% of repertoires, were analysed. A TCS score was defined as the ratio between F50 (clonal expansion) and ExV (chaos), using BLOSUM62-based TCRdist between CDR3 peptides within each V-J. Welch's t-statistics and random forest reduced roughly 540 V-J features to around 14, which were used in a naive Bayes classifier (R e1071). In TCRdb, the public reads were trimmed at Q25 with fastp and aligned with MiXCR, with productive beta chains retained. One record per CDR3 amino acid sequence lists the most common genes and DNA. The V and J calls, along with clone size, are taken from TCRdb and not from the paper's own processing. This sample gives more than 650,000 distinct CDR3 sequences in total; 14% of them show up just once. 10% of the sample goes to the ten largest clones.

The sample holds many counts of this clonotype. Its cognate antigen has yet to be identified. Per-base quality was not reported, and no clone a single base away is much larger than it. This TCR was recovered from a woman aged 18-30 years with Graves' hyperthyroidism. Sequencing was carried out using blood.

The DNA is TGCGCCAGCAGCTTGGAACAGGGCCAAACCTACGAGCAGTACTTC. Its protein reads: CASSLEQGQTYEQYF. The rearranged segments are TRBV5-1 and TRBJ2-7; TRBD1 is perhaps the D gene, given 6 matching bases. The junction carries 12 bases between V and J, which are trimmed by 0 bases and 2 bases respectively. For CDR1 and CDR2, the germline V gene lists SGHRS and YFSETQ. CDR3 length: 15 amino acids, cysteine to phenylalanine. CDR3 DNA only is kept here, 45 bases in frame from base 1.